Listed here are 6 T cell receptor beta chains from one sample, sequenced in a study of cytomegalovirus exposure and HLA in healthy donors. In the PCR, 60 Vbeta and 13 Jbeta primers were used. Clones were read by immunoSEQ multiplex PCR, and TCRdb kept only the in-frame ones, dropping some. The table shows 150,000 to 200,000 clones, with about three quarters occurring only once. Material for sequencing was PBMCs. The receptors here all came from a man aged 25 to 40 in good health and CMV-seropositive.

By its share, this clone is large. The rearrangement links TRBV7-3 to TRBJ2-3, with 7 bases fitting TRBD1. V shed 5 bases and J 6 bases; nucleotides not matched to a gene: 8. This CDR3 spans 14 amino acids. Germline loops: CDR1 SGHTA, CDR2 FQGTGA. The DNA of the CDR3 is TGTGCCAGCAGCCCCGACAGGGCCTCGGATACGCAGTATTTT. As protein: CASSPDRASDTQYF.

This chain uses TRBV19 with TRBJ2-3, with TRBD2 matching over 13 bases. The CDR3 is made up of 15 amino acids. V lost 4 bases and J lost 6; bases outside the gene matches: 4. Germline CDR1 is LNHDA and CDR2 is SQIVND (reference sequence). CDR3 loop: CASSRTSGSSDTQYF. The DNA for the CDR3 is TGTGCCAGTAGTAGGACTAGCGGGAGTTCCGATACGCAGTATTTT.

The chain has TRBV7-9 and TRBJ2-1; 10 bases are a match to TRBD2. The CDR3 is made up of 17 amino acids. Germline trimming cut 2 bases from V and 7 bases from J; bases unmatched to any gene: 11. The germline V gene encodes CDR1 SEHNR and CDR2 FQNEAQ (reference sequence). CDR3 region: CASSLPVAGGLDNEQFF. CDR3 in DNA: TGTGCCAGCAGCTTACCGGTAGCGGGAGGATTAGATAATGAGCAGTTCTTC.

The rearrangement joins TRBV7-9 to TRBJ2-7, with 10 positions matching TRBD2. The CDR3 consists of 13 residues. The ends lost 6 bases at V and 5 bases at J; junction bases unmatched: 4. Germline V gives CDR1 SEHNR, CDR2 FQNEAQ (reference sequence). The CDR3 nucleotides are TGTGCCAGCAGGGGCCTAGCGGGAGACGAGCAGTACTTC. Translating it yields CASRGLAGDEQYF.

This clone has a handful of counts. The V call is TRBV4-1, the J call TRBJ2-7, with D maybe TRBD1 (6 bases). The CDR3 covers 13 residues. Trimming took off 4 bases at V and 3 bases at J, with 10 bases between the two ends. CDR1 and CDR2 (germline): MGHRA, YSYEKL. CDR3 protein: CASSPQGVYEQYF. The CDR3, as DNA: TGCGCCAGCAGCCCACAGGGCGTCTACGAGCAGTACTTC.

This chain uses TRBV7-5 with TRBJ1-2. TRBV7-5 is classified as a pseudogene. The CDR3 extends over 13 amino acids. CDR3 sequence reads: CVSLSDRLGGYTF. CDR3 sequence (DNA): TGTGTCTCCCTATCCGACAGACTAGGAGGCTACACCTTC.